A selection of T cell receptor beta chains follows, all from one sample in a study of cytomegalovirus exposure and HLA in healthy donors. Sequencing was performed with immunoSEQ multiplex PCR; in TCRdb, only in-frame clones are kept and a portion is missing. Recorded for this sample: more than 50,000 clones. What was sequenced was PBMCs. The receptors originated from a woman in her thirties or forties in good health and CMV-seronegative. Each CDR3 is given with its conserved first and last residue. The order of the fields is J gene, V gene, D gene, CDR3 DNA, CDR3 protein. D genes are given only for firm matches.

TRBJ2-3,TRBV9,TRBD2,TGTGCCAGCAGCGTCGGACTAGCGGGGCCAAGCACAGATACGCAGTATTTT,CASSVGLAGPSTDTQYF
TRBJ2-7,TRBV6-1,NA,TGTGCCAGCAGACCCGGGTCCAGCTACGAGCAGTACTTC,CASRPGSSYEQYF
TRBJ2-7,TRBV10-3,NA,TGTGCCATCAGTGAGTCGCGGTACGAGCAGTACTTC,CAISESRYEQYF
TRBJ1-5,TRBV6-1,NA,TGTGCCAGCAGTGAAAAAGCAGGGGATGGCAATCAGCCCCAGCATTTT,CASSEKAGDGNQPQHF
TRBJ2-7,TRBV5-1,NA,TGCGCCAGCAGCTTGTTTGCAGGCTCCTACGAGCAGTACTTC,CASSLFAGSYEQYF
TRBJ1-6,TRBV7-2,TRBD1,TGTGCCAGCAGCTTAGACAGGGGGAGGTCACCCCTCCACTTT,CASSLDRGRSPLHF
TRBJ2-7,TRBV13,TRBD2,TGTGCCAGCAGCTTAAGGGGGGTAGCGGGGGCCTACGAGCAGTACTTC,CASSLRGVAGAYEQYF
TRBJ2-1,TRBV28,TRBD2,TGTGCCAGCAGTTTAGTGGGAGGGCACAATGAGCAGTTCTTC,CASSLVGGHNEQFF
TRBJ2-7,TRBV18,NA,TGTGCCAGCTCACCACTGACTAGCTCCTACGAGCAGTACTTC,CASSPLTSSYEQYF
TRBJ2-7,TRBV7-9,NA,TGTGCCAGCAGCTTCGGAAGCAGGGGATCCTACGAGCAGTACTTC,CASSFGSRGSYEQYF
TRBJ2-4,TRBV4-3,TRBD2,TGCGCCAGCAGCCAAGATAGCGGGGCAGGGACAAAAAACATTCAGTACTTC,CASSQDSGAGTKNIQYF
TRBJ1-2,TRBV30,NA,TGTGCCTGGAGTGTTAATCACTATGGCTACACCTTC,CAWSVNHYGYTF
TRBJ2-7,TRBV18,TRBD2,TGTGCCAGCTCACCACCGGGAGGGTACCAGGGCGAGCAGTACTTC,CASSPPGGYQGEQYF
TRBJ1-2,TRBV6-5,NA,TGTGCCAGCAGTTACTCAGGGGCCCTTAACTATGGCTACACCTTC,CASSYSGALNYGYTF
TRBJ2-1,TRBV5-4,NA,TGTGCCAGCAGCCAGGGGACCAATTACAATGAGCAGTTCTTC,CASSQGTNYNEQFF
TRBJ1-5,TRBV30,NA,TGTGCCTGGAGTGCACCCGGGAGCAATCAGCCCCAGCATTTT,CAWSAPGSNQPQHF
TRBJ2-2,TRBV4-2,TRBD2,TGTGCCAGCAGCCAAGTGACTAGCGGGGGGTCCGGGGAGCTGTTTTTT,CASSQVTSGGSGELFF
TRBJ2-7,TRBV6-1,TRBD1,TGTGCCAGCACGGACAGGGATCGGGGCGAGCAGTACTTC,CASTDRDRGEQYF
TRBJ2-5,TRBV10-3,TRBD1,TGTGCCATCAGTCTGACAGGGCTACAAGAGACCCAGTACTTC,CAISLTGLQETQYF
TRBJ1-4,TRBV7-4,TRBD1,TGTGCCAGCAGCGCGGGACAGCGAGTCTCAACTAATGAAAAACTGTTTTTT,CASSAGQRVSTNEKLFF
TRBJ2-5,TRBV9,TRBD1,TGTGCCAGCAGCGTAGCTACAGGGGAAGAGACCCAGTACTTC,CASSVATGEETQYF
TRBJ1-2,TRBV10-3,TRBD1,TGTGCCATCCAGGGACAGGGATCATATGGCTACACCTTC,CAIQGQGSYGYTF
TRBJ1-5,TRBV2,TRBD1,TGTGCCAGCAGTGTAGGGACAGATCAGCCCCAGCATTTT,CASSVGTDQPQHF
TRBJ2-7,TRBV14,TRBD2,TGTGCCAGCAGCCCCACTACTAGCGGGAGAGGCGGTCTGTACTTC,CASSPTTSGRGGLYF
TRBJ1-5,TRBV27,NA,TGTGCCAGCAGTACGAGGGACATGGCCAATCAGCCCCAGCATTTT,CASSTRDMANQPQHF
TRBJ2-1,TRBV28,TRBD1,TGTGCCAGCAGTTTCCCCGGGACAGGGGGCAATGAGCAGTTCTTC,CASSFPGTGGNEQFF
TRBJ2-1,TRBV19,TRBD2,TGTGCCAGTAGTAGACTAGCGATGGAGCAGTTCTTC,CASSRLAMEQFF
TRBJ2-5,TRBV5-1,NA,TGCGCCAGCAGCTCCAACACCGGGTCCCAAGAGACCCAGTACTTC,CASSSNTGSQETQYF
TRBJ1-3,TRBV11-1,TRBD1,TGTGCCAGCAGCCCAAGGGGGCGAAGTGGAAACACCATATATTTT,CASSPRGRSGNTIYF
TRBJ1-4,TRBV6-5,NA,TGTGCCAGCAGTTACGTGCAGGGGACTAATGAAAAACTGTTTTTT,CASSYVQGTNEKLFF
TRBJ1-2,TRBV30,NA,TGTGCCTCGGCGGAAACTAACTATGGCTACACCTTC,CASAETNYGYTF
TRBJ1-1,TRBV7-3,NA,TGTGCCAGCAGCTTAAATCCTCATCAGGGTGCAGCTTTCTTT,CASSLNPHQGAAFF
TRBJ1-1,TRBV7-9,NA,TGTGCCAGCAGCCTTGGGGGCGTGAGCCCTGAAGCTTTCTTT,CASSLGGVSPEAFF
TRBJ1-2,TRBV2,NA,TGTGCCAGCCCCAGGGAACCTAACTATGGCTACACCTTC,CASPREPNYGYTF
TRBJ2-7,TRBV5-1,TRBD1,TGCGCCAGCAGCAGTTCAGGGGGTTCCTCCTACGAGCAGTACTTC,CASSSSGGSSYEQYF
TRBJ1-6,TRBV28,NA,TGTGCCAGCAGGCCCTTCGTCGACATTCCAAGACCCAATTCACCCCTCCACTTT,CASRPFVDIPRPNSPLHF
TRBJ1-2,TRBV10-1,TRBD1,TGCGCCAGCAGTGTTGGACAGGGTGATGGCTACACCTTC,CASSVGQGDGYTF
TRBJ2-3,TRBV10-3,TRBD2,TGTGCCATCAGTGAAGCGGGGATTGTTTCCGATACGCAGTATTTT,CAISEAGIVSDTQYF
TRBJ2-7,TRBV5-7,NA,TGTGCCAGCAGCCCCTACTACGAGCAGTACTTC,CASSPYYEQYF
TRBJ2-3,TRBV15,NA,TGTGCCACCCACCCAGGGGACCAGGAAGATACGCAGTATTTT,CATHPGDQEDTQYF
TRBJ1-1,TRBV7-3,NA,TGTGCCAGCAGCCCCCCGGGACAGAACACTGAAGCTTTCTTT,CASSPPGQNTEAFF
TRBJ1-2,TRBV13,NA,TGTGCCAGCAGCTTACAGGGCAGGGTGGTTACTAACTATGGCTACACCTTC,CASSLQGRVVTNYGYTF
TRBJ2-7,TRBV5-1,TRBD1,TGCGCCAGCAGCTCGGGACAGGGGGCTCACGAGCAGTACTTC,CASSSGQGAHEQYF
TRBJ2-5,TRBV5-1,NA,TGCGCCAGCAGCTTACTGGAGCAAGAGACCCAGTACTTC,CASSLLEQETQYF
TRBJ2-1,TRBV27,TRBD2,TGTGCCAGCAGCCCGGGACTAGCGGGGGTCTACAATGAGCAGTTCTTC,CASSPGLAGVYNEQFF